Below, 27 T cell receptor beta chains from the same sample are listed, as sequenced in a study of OX40 agonist ivuxolimab in advanced cancers. Libraries came from the immunoSEQ multiplex PCR assay. The table comes from immuneACCESS by way of TCRdb, which keeps in-frame sequences with V and J called. Part of the clones is missing from these tables; in studies checked, under half for an unresolved V gene and the rest for unknown reasons. This sample gives around 80,000 clones in total; about nine tenths of them show up just once. Together, the top ten hold roughly 9% of the sample. The material sequenced was CD4+ or CD8+ T cells sorted from blood, taken in a trial of the OX40 agonist ivuxolimab. Receptors were obtained from an adult with an advanced solid tumor such as melanoma, head and neck, liver or kidney cancer.

The chain links TRBV6-4 to TRBJ2-7; D unclear. CDR1 and CDR2 (germline): MRHNA, SNTAGT. CDR3 length: 14 amino acids. Trimming pared 0 bases from V and 3 bases from J, leaving 9 bases between. CDR3 amino acids: CASSDSPGGYEQYF. CDR3 DNA sequence: TGTGCCAGCAGTGACTCTCCAGGCGGCTACGAGCAGTACTTC.

The chain joins TRBV5-1 to TRBJ1-6; 7 positions match TRBD1. Trimming removed 4 bases from V and 10 bases from J; junction bases left unmatched: 14. Germline V gives CDR1 SGHRS, CDR2 YFSETQ. The CDR3 is 16 amino acids. The CDR3 DNA sequence: TGCGCCAGCAGCAAGTTCGACAGGGCTTCATTGTCACCCCTCCACTTT. It translates to CASSKFDRASLSPLHF.

The chain employs TRBV5-6 and TRBJ1-3, with TRBD1 as a possible D gene (5 bases). Per germline, CDR1 SGHDT and CDR2 YYEEEE. V was trimmed by 0 bases and J by 7 bases, leaving 14 bases between them. The CDR3 has 15 residues. The CDR3: CASSLGEGPGNTIYF. DNA of the CDR3: TGTGCCAGCAGCTTGGGGGAGGGCCCAGGGAACACCATATATTTT. Filled out from reference TRBV5-6 and TRBJ1-3, the complete variable domain reads DAGVTQSPTHLIKTRGQQVTLRCSPKSGHDTVSWYQQALGQGPQFIFQYYEEEERQRGNFPDRFSGHQFPNYSSELNVNALLLGDSALYLCASSLGEGPGNTIYFGEGSWLTVV.

CDR3 sequence (DNA): TGTGCCAGCAGCTTAGGGGCGGACTCCTACGAGCAGTACTTC. Its translation is CASSLGADSYEQYF. This chain joins TRBV7-6 and TRBJ2-7; D not certain. V dropped 1 base and J dropped 0 bases, with 7 bases sitting between them. The CDR3 consists of 14 residues. CDR1 and CDR2 (germline): SGHVS, FNYEAQ.

The chain uses TRBV9 and TRBJ1-2; D perhaps matches TRBD1 (5 bases). Germline CDR1 and CDR2: SGDLS and YYNGEE. CDR3 length: 13 amino acids. With 2 bases removed from V and 8 bases from J, the gap between germline ends came to 13 bases. The CDR3 sequence is CASSVGRATGYTF. In nucleotides, the CDR3 is TGTGCCAGCAGCGTTGGCAGGGCGACGGGCTACACCTTC.

This chain uses TRBV30 with TRBJ2-7; 9 bases match TRBD1. This CDR3 comprises 11 residues. Germline V gene lookup returns CDR1 GTSNPN and CDR2 SVGIG (reference sequence). The junction had 3 bases not matched to a gene; V was cut back by 5 bases and J by 7 bases. The CDR3 sequence: CAWDRGLEQYF. CDR3 nucleotide sequence: TGTGCCTGGGACAGGGGGTTGGAGCAGTACTTC.

The V and J genes are TRBV10-3 and TRBJ2-3; 15 nucleotides match TRBD2. Per germline, CDR1 ENHRY and CDR2 SYGVKD. V was pared by 4 bases and J by 0 bases, with 14 bases of the junction left unmatched. This CDR3 has 21 residues. The CDR3 DNA follows: TGTGCCATCAGTGGTCCTTCATCGGGACTAGCGGGGGGTCCTAGCACAGATACGCAGTATTTT. This translates into CAISGPSSGLAGGPSTDTQYF.

The chain recombines TRBV19 with TRBJ2-1; 8 nucleotides align to TRBD1. V lost 8 bases and J lost 0; bases outside the gene matches: 3. CDR1 is LNHDA and CDR2 is SQIVND in the germline V gene (reference sequence). This CDR3 contains 14 residues. The DNA for the CDR3 is TGTGCCAGTGACAGGGGAGGCTCCTACAATGAGCAGTTCTTC. Amino acid sequence: CASDRGGSYNEQFF.

The chain uses TRBV7-9 and TRBJ2-7; D possibly corresponds to TRBD1 (7 bases). Germline-derived CDR1 and CDR2 are SEHNR and FQNEAQ (reference sequence). CDR3 length: 12 amino acids. The V end was cut by 5 bases, the J end by 6 bases, with 11 bases between. The CDR3 is CASSLQGGEQYF. The CDR3, as DNA: TGTGCCAGCAGCCTTCAGGGGGGCGAGCAGTACTTC.

In this sample, this clone turned up once. The chain employs TRBV10-2 and TRBJ2-7; a possible D gene is TRBD2 (6 bases). The CDR3 is 11 residues long. Trimming cost V 6 bases and J 11 bases, with 14 bases left between them. CDR1 WSHSY and CDR2 SAAADI come from the germline V gene. DNA of the CDR3: TGCGCCAGCAGGGCTGGGACTTCGGAGTACTTC. It yields the protein CASRAGTSEYF.

The rearrangement uses TRBV6-4 and TRBJ2-1, with 7 bases matching TRBD1. Looked up from germline, CDR1 is MRHNA and CDR2 is SNTAGT. The V and J ends lost 0 bases and 9 bases, in that order; junction bases with no gene match: 2. This CDR3 spans 13 amino acids. CDR3: CASSDSGGSEQFF. CDR3 DNA: TGTGCCAGCAGTGACTCAGGGGGCAGTGAGCAGTTCTTC.

As to this clone: The sample contains more than one DNA sequence encoding this CDR3. The V and J genes are TRBV27 and TRBJ2-6; D is unresolved. The CDR3 loop spans 15 amino acids. With 2 bases removed from V and 0 bases from J, the gap between germline ends came to 5 bases. CDR1 MNHEY and CDR2 SMNVEV come from the germline V gene (reference sequence). As DNA, the CDR3 is TGTGCCAGCAGTTTAGGCGTCTCTGGGGCCAACGTCCTGACTTTC. It codes for CASSLGVSGANVLTF.

J is TRBJ2-2 and V is TRBV2, with D possibly TRBD2 on 7 matching bases. Trimming stripped 2 bases from V and 6 bases from J, with 13 bases between. Germline V gene data show CDR1 as SNHLY and CDR2 as FYNNEI. There are 15 residues in the CDR3. This CDR3 is CASSEPGGAAGELFF. The DNA for the CDR3 is TGTGCCAGCAGTGAACCTGGGGGGGCAGCCGGGGAGCTGTTTTTT. Full variable domain (outside the CDR3, taken from reference TRBV2 and TRBJ2-2): EPEVTQTPSHQVTQMGQEVILRCVPISNHLYFYWYRQILGQKVEFLVSFYNNEISEKSEIFDDQFSVERPDGSNFTLKIRSTKLEDSAMYFCASSEPGGAAGELFFGEGSRLTVL.

This chain connects TRBV27 to TRBJ2-7; D perhaps matches TRBD1 (6 bases). Germline loops: CDR1 MNHEY, CDR2 SMNVEV (reference sequence). The CDR3 loop spans 14 amino acids. Deletions cut 8 bases from V and 7 bases from J, with 21 bases between. For the CDR3, the DNA is TGTGCCAGCGGATCCGGGACAAGGCCTAGGGAGCAGTACTTC. Protein product: CASGSGTRPREQYF.

The rearrangement uses TRBV5-6 and TRBJ2-1; D is tentatively TRBD1 or TRBD2 (6 bases each). V was cut by 0 bases and J by 2 bases, with 9 bases left in between. The CDR3 covers 15 residues. Germline lookup yields CDR1 SGHDT and CDR2 YYEEEE. The CDR3 nucleotides read TGTGCCAGCAGCTTGGGAGGGGGGACCTACAATGAGCAGTTCTTC. This sequence encodes CASSLGGGTYNEQFF.

This clone was found a few times. The chain has TRBV6-1 and TRBJ1-5; 7 bases map to TRBD1. Per germline, CDR1 MNHNS and CDR2 SASEGT. CDR3 length: 15 amino acids. Trimming cost V 2 bases and J 8 bases; bases outside gene matches: 9. The CDR3 loop reads CASSELDREGEPQHF. In DNA, the CDR3 is TGTGCCAGCAGTGAATTAGACAGGGAAGGAGAGCCCCAGCATTTT.

The count of this clone is one. The rearrangement joins TRBV19 to TRBJ2-7; D is unresolved. V lost 10 bases and J lost 1, with 14 bases in between. CDR3 length equals 13 residues. The germline V gene has CDR1 LNHDA and CDR2 SQIVND (reference sequence). The CDR3 DNA reads TGTGCCACCTCAGTCGGGCAATCCTACGAGCAGTACTTC. Translation gives CATSVGQSYEQYF.

V and J are TRBV11-2 and TRBJ2-3; D is unclear. V shed 4 bases and J shed 1 base, with 18 bases lying between them. Germline V gives CDR1 SGHAT, CDR2 FQNNGV. This CDR3 has 17 amino acids. The CDR3 reads CASSSPYLAGGTDTQYF. CDR3 nucleotides: TGTGCCAGCAGCTCTCCCTACTTGGCAGGAGGCACAGATACGCAGTATTTT.

V and J are TRBV15 and TRBJ2-1; D is undetermined. Germline lookup yields CDR1 LNHNV and CDR2 YYDKDF (reference sequence). The CDR3 totals 12 residues. Between the trimmed V and J ends, which lost 1 base and 6 bases, there was a span of 4 bases. As DNA, the CDR3 is TGTGCCACCAGCAGAGGGTTCAATGAGCAGTTCTTC. Its translation is CATSRGFNEQFF.

The chain carries TRBV15 and TRBJ1-2; D uncertain. Looked up from germline, CDR1 is LNHNV and CDR2 is YYDKDF (reference sequence). V gave up 1 base and J gave up 2 bases, with 20 bases separating them. This CDR3 comprises 18 residues. CDR3 DNA sequence: TGTGCCACCAGCAGAGGATCAGGTCTTAGGGCGGAAAACTATGGCTACACCTTC. Translating gives CATSRGSGLRAENYGYTF.

The J gene is TRBJ1-1, the V gene TRBV2; D is unresolved. Germline CDR1 and CDR2: SNHLY and FYNNEI. The CDR3 spans 15 residues. V was pared by 4 bases and J by 4 bases, with 16 bases between. CDR3 coding DNA: TGTGCCAGCAGTGGACGGGGAACAGTGCCCACTGAAGCTTTCTTT. This gives the protein CASSGRGTVPTEAFF.

The rearrangement joins TRBV2 to TRBJ2-3, with 12 nucleotides matching TRBD1. J gave up 4 bases and V 10 bases, and 3 bases lay outside the gene matches. CDR1 and CDR2 (germline): SNHLY, FYNNEI. The CDR3 is 13 residues long. As DNA, the CDR3 is TGTGCCAAAGGGACAGGGGGCGCAGATACGCAGTATTTT. As protein: CAKGTGGADTQYF.

Concerning this clone: The identical CDR3 is also encoded by other nucleotide sequences in the sample. This sequence joins TRBV4-1 and TRBJ2-5, with D perhaps being TRBD1 or TRBD2 (6 bases each). Looked up from germline, CDR1 is MGHRA and CDR2 is YSYEKL. The CDR3 spans 14 residues. V lost 4 bases and J 2 bases, leaving 11 bases between the germline ends. The CDR3 loop reads CASSPRDNQETQYF. In DNA form, the CDR3 reads TGCGCCAGCAGCCCGCGGGACAATCAAGAGACCCAGTACTTC.

CDR3 amino acids: CASSVWPTDTQYF. CDR3 in DNA: TGTGCCAGCAGCGTCTGGCCGACAGATACGCAGTATTTT. The rearrangement links TRBV9 to TRBJ2-3; no clear D gene. Germline values: CDR1 SGDLS, CDR2 YYNGEE. Trimming removed 2 bases at V and 3 bases at J, with 7 bases between. The CDR3 totals 13 residues.

The rearrangement links TRBV4-1 to TRBJ2-7, with 8 bases fitting TRBD1. J lost 1 base, V lost 4 bases, and 3 bases had no gene match. Germline-derived CDR1 and CDR2 are MGHRA and YSYEKL. The CDR3 extends over 14 amino acids. The CDR3 region is CASSPRTGSYEQYF. CDR3 nucleotide sequence: TGCGCCAGCAGCCCTAGGACAGGGTCCTACGAGCAGTACTTC.

In regard to this clone: Relative to the germline gene, one junction end is altered; a read error may explain this. This chain joins TRBV7-8 and TRBJ2-5, with D possibly being TRBD1 or TRBD2 (5 bases each). This CDR3 region has 12 residues. The V gene's germline CDR1 is SGHVS and CDR2 FQNEAQ. CDR3 DNA: TGTGCCAGCAGCCACCCGCCGGGGCCCCAAGACTTC. This codes for CASSHPPGPQDF.

The chain has TRBV18 and TRBJ1-2; D uncertain. V was clipped by 5 bases and J by 4 bases, with 20 bases between them. The length of the CDR3 is 16 residues. Germline-derived CDR1 and CDR2 are KGHSH and LQKENI. The chain's CDR3 is CASSVEGPAGLYGYTF. CDR3 bases: TGTGCCAGCTCAGTAGAGGGCCCGGCGGGCCTCTATGGCTACACCTTC.